The clone carrying this TCR beta chain was seen more than once but under ten times. V lost 0 bases and J lost 3, with 15 bases in between. The CDR3 covers 16 residues. Germline V gene sequence: CDR1 LNHNV, CDR2 YYDKDF (reference sequence). CD4+CD45RO+CD25- cells were isolated as memory CD4+ T cells. After constant-region reverse-primer amplification, full-length variable regions underwent semi-nested PCR with Nested Universal Primer A. Using its own MiXCR run on the 5' RACE reads, TCRdb lists one record per CDR3 protein. The data contain 50,000 to 75,000 distinct CDR3 sequences, less than 25% of them seen just once; the ten biggest clones take up 2.9%.

The chain joins TRBV15 to TRBJ2-7; D not resolved. The sequenced material came from memory CD4+ T cells sorted from a lymph node. Sample subset: memory CD4+ T cells, CD4+CD45RO+CD25-. The clonotype was recovered from a female donor with breast cancer. The CDR3 loop is CATSRDRSDTHYEQYF. DNA of the CDR3: TGTGCCACCAGCAGAGATCGGAGCGATACCCACTACGAGCAGTACTTC.